The 16 T cell receptor beta chains given below trace back to one sample, sequenced in a study of T cell responses to AZD1222 COVID-19 vaccine. Produced via immunoSEQ multiplex PCR; TCRdb's table is partial and in-frame only. In the table there are roughly 120,000 clones, roughly 87% of which are singletons. This specimen was peripheral blood, taken on day 0 of AZD1222 vaccination. The receptors here all came from an adult in good health.

The chain links TRBV7-9 to TRBJ1-3; TRBD1 agrees at 10 bases. The CDR3 loop spans 18 amino acids. The V segment lost 7 bases and the J segment 1 base; nucleotides outside the gene matches: 13. Germline values: CDR1 SEHNR, CDR2 FQNEAQ (reference sequence). DNA of the CDR3: TGTGCCAGCATACCGGGACAGGGGACGGAGGTATCTGGAAACACCATATATTTT. This sequence encodes CASIPGQGTEVSGNTIYF.

The chain has TRBV28 and TRBJ2-7; D is uncertain. V lost 4 bases and J lost 3, with 10 bases in between. The CDR3 spans 13 residues. In germline, CDR1 is MDHEN, CDR2 SYDVKM. The chain's CDR3 is CASSYRSVYEQYF. Here the CDR3 DNA reads TGTGCCAGCAGTTACCGATCGGTCTACGAGCAGTACTTC.

The chain joins TRBV27 to TRBJ2-2, with D possibly matching TRBD2 (6 bases). CDR3 size: 15 residues. Germline-derived CDR1 and CDR2 are MNHEY and SMNVEV (reference sequence). Trimming took 6 bases from V and 7 from J, leaving 18 bases between them. CDR3 protein: CASRSVRGRYGELFF. DNA of the CDR3: TGTGCCAGCAGGAGCGTGCGGGGACGATACGGGGAGCTGTTTTTT.

The chain is built from TRBV4-1 and TRBJ2-7; TRBD2 matches at 10 bases. CDR3 length: 17 amino acids. Germline trimming cut 4 bases from V and 4 bases from J; bases unmatched to any gene: 13. Germline V gene data show CDR1 as MGHRA and CDR2 as YSYEKL. CDR3 residues: CASSPVGASGRKYEQYF. In DNA form, the CDR3 reads TGCGCCAGCAGCCCAGTAGGGGCTAGCGGGAGAAAGTACGAGCAGTACTTC.

The chain employs TRBV6-5 and TRBJ2-1; 7 positions agree with TRBD2. The CDR3 consists of 16 residues. Germline values: CDR1 MNHEY, CDR2 SVGAGI. J lost 5 bases, V lost 0 bases, and 7 bases had no gene match. The CDR3 nucleotides are TGTGCCAGCAGTTACTCGACACTAGCGACACACAATGAGCAGTTCTTC. It yields the protein CASSYSTLATHNEQFF.

This clone has just a few counts. This sequence joins TRBV6-5 and TRBJ2-7; D possibly corresponds to TRBD2 (5 bases). The germline V gene encodes CDR1 MNHEY and CDR2 SVGAGI. This CDR3 is 15 amino acids long. V dropped 0 bases and J dropped 5 bases, with 14 bases sitting between them. The CDR3 loop is CASSYSAGDYDEQYF. The CDR3, as DNA: TGTGCCAGCAGTTACTCCGCCGGGGATTACGACGAGCAGTACTTC.

This clone was seen only once. The V and J genes are TRBV6-2 or TRBV6-3 and TRBJ2-5, with D perhaps being TRBD1 or TRBD2 (5 bases each). This CDR3 comprises 12 residues. V shed 5 bases and J shed 3 bases, with 7 bases lying between them. Per the germline V gene, CDR1 is MNHEY and CDR2 is SVGEGT. CDR3 sequence (DNA): TGTGCCAGCAGTGGGACCGAAGAGACCCAGTACTTC. Protein product: CASSGTEETQYF.

V and J are TRBV19 and TRBJ2-3; tentative D call: TRBD2 (6 bases). CDR3 size: 15 residues. CDR1 LNHDA and CDR2 SQIVND come from the germline V gene (reference sequence). The V end was cut by 1 base, the J end by 1 base, with 9 bases between. The CDR3 is CASSIAASGTDTQYF. CDR3 nucleotide sequence: TGTGCCAGTAGTATAGCTGCTAGCGGCACAGATACGCAGTATTTT.

V usage is TRBV7-8 and J usage is TRBJ1-1; D is ambiguous. The CDR3 is made up of 16 amino acids. Trimming removed 1 base at V and 3 bases at J, with 15 bases between. Germline V gene lookup returns CDR1 SGHVS and CDR2 FQNEAQ. CDR3 in DNA: TGTGCCAGCAGCTTAGGGGAAGAAGGGTTGGACACTGAAGCTTTCTTT. As protein: CASSLGEEGLDTEAFF.

This chain joins TRBV28 and TRBJ1-3; 7 positions match TRBD1. With 4 bases clipped from V and 8 bases from J, the junction kept 14 bases outside the gene matches. Germline V gene data show CDR1 as MDHEN and CDR2 as SYDVKM. The length of the CDR3 is 16 residues. The CDR3 DNA is TGTGCCAGCAGTTCCCCGAGGACAGGCTTCGGGGACACCATATATTTT. Protein product: CASSSPRTGFGDTIYF.

J is TRBJ2-1 and V is TRBV9, with D perhaps TRBD2 (5 bases). With 3 bases removed from V and 1 base from J, the gap between germline ends came to 11 bases. Germline values: CDR1 SGDLS, CDR2 YYNGEE. There are 15 residues in the CDR3. This chain's CDR3 is CASSDGGVSYNEQFF. The CDR3 DNA reads as TGTGCCAGCAGCGATGGAGGAGTGTCCTACAATGAGCAGTTCTTC.

V usage is TRBV24-1 and J usage is TRBJ2-5, with D possibly TRBD1 on 5 matching bases. This CDR3 contains 14 residues. Germline V gives CDR1 KGHDR, CDR2 SFDVKD. Deletions cut 3 bases from V and 1 base from J, with 8 bases between. The CDR3 loop reads CATSDRQSQETQYF. The CDR3 DNA follows: TGTGCCACCAGTGATCGACAGTCCCAAGAGACCCAGTACTTC.

The genes are TRBV9 and TRBJ2-1, with D possibly matching TRBD2 (6 bases). Trimming took 3 bases from V and 5 from J, leaving 15 bases between them. The CDR3 has 15 residues. The germline V gene has CDR1 SGDLS and CDR2 YYNGEE. The CDR3 here is CASSEEDYAHNEQFF. The CDR3, as DNA: TGTGCCAGCAGCGAGGAGGACTATGCGCACAATGAGCAGTTCTTC.

V and J are TRBV6-1 and TRBJ1-1, with D unclear. The CDR3 runs 15 residues. Germline CDR1 reads MNHNS; CDR2 reads SASEGT. Trimming cost V 3 bases and J 2 bases, with 13 bases left between them. The CDR3 loop is CASSDGSSGNTEAFF. DNA for the CDR3: TGTGCCAGCAGTGACGGGAGTTCGGGTAACACTGAAGCTTTCTTT.

This clone came up once. This chain uses TRBV18 with TRBJ2-7; D remains ambiguous. Germline loops: CDR1 KGHSH, CDR2 LQKENI. This CDR3 contains 15 residues. The V end was cut by 3 bases, the J end by 0 bases, with 12 bases between. The CDR3 here is CASSPVSLSSYEQYF. The DNA for the CDR3 is TGTGCCAGCTCACCCGTGTCCCTAAGCTCCTACGAGCAGTACTTC.

The V and J genes are TRBV19 and TRBJ2-4; D gene unclear. This CDR3 contains 15 residues. Between the trimmed V and J ends, which lost 6 bases and 7 bases, there was a span of 19 bases. CDR1 is LNHDA, CDR2 SQIVND, per germline (reference sequence). The CDR3 region has the DNA TGTGCCAGTAGAAGGAGAAGTGGTAATAGGAACATTCAGTACTTC. This encodes CASRRRSGNRNIQYF.